This T cell receptor (beta chain) was identified during a study of blood T cell repertoires in COVID-19. Clones were read by immunoSEQ multiplex PCR, and TCRdb kept only the in-frame ones, dropping some. The profile shows roughly 150,000 clones, roughly 85% of them singletons. J lost 5 bases, V lost 10 bases, and 18 bases had no gene match. Germline V gene data show CDR1 as MDHEN and CDR2 as SYDVKM. This CDR3 has 16 residues. The chain links TRBV28 to TRBJ2-5; 8 bases align to TRBD2. The origin of this receptor is a woman of 80 years or more with acute or convalescent COVID-19. The source material was peripheral blood. CDR3 DNA: TGTGCCACCTTCTCCGGGGGGGGGCCCCAGTGGGAGACCCAGTACTTC. Translated: CATFSGGGPQWETQYF. Drawing the rest from reference TRBV28 and TRBJ2-5, the complete variable domain is DVKVTQSSRYLVKRTGEKVFLECVQDMDHENMFWYRQDPGLGLRLIYFSYDVKMKEKGDIPEGYSVSREKKERFSLILESASTNQTSMYLCATFSGGGPQWETQYFGPGTRLLVL.